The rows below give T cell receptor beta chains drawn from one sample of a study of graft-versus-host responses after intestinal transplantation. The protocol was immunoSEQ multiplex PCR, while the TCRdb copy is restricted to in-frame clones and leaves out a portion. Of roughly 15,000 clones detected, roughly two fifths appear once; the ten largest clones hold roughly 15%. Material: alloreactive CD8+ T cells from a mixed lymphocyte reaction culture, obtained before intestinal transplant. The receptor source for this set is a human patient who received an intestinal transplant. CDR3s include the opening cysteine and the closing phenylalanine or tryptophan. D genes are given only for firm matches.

CDR3aa: CASSYGAVSYEQYF
j_gene: TRBJ2-7
v_gene: TRBV6-5
d_gene: .

CDR3aa: CASSARAPYEQYF
j_gene: TRBJ2-7
v_gene: TRBV6-1
d_gene: .

CDR3aa: CASSLSVTDTQYF
j_gene: TRBJ2-3
v_gene: TRBV5-4
d_gene: .

CDR3aa: CATSRDKGSGEKLFF
j_gene: TRBJ1-4
v_gene: TRBV15
d_gene: .

CDR3aa: CASRGGETEAFF
j_gene: TRBJ1-1
v_gene: TRBV10-2
d_gene: .

CDR3aa: CASSLRGGVETQYF
j_gene: TRBJ2-5
v_gene: TRBV13
d_gene: TRBD2

CDR3aa: CAWMDSRTGYTEAFF
j_gene: TRBJ1-1
v_gene: TRBV30
d_gene: .

CDR3aa: CASSLMAGSSGSYEQYF
j_gene: TRBJ2-7
v_gene: TRBV5-4
d_gene: .

CDR3aa: CAWSVWEGADNEKLFF
j_gene: TRBJ1-4
v_gene: TRBV30
d_gene: .

CDR3aa: CASGHRTPYEQYF
j_gene: TRBJ2-7
v_gene: TRBV6-1
d_gene: .

CDR3aa: CASSPAEGGAETQYF
j_gene: TRBJ2-5
v_gene: TRBV7-9
d_gene: TRBD1

CDR3aa: CASSPAIGELFF
j_gene: TRBJ2-2
v_gene: TRBV7-6
d_gene: .

CDR3aa: CAWSVYGIWPDTQYF
j_gene: TRBJ2-3
v_gene: TRBV30
d_gene: .

CDR3aa: CASRTGTAAYEQYF
j_gene: TRBJ2-7
v_gene: TRBV6-6
d_gene: TRBD1

CDR3aa: CFCRQKTAYEQYF
j_gene: TRBJ2-7
v_gene: TRBV2
d_gene: .

CDR3aa: CASSLNYAHYEQYF
j_gene: TRBJ2-7
v_gene: TRBV5-8
d_gene: .

CDR3aa: CASSQGPRTDRTGELFF
j_gene: TRBJ2-2
v_gene: TRBV19
d_gene: .

CDR3aa: CASSQVHTGGRTNEKLFF
j_gene: TRBJ1-4
v_gene: TRBV4-1
d_gene: .

CDR3aa: CASSLSRSPYNEQFF
j_gene: TRBJ2-1
v_gene: TRBV27
d_gene: .

CDR3aa: CASSLQNTEAFF
j_gene: TRBJ1-1
v_gene: TRBV7-9
d_gene: .

CDR3aa: CASSQDSYTGELFF
j_gene: TRBJ2-2
v_gene: TRBV19
d_gene: .

CDR3aa: CSVIGQRYEQYF
j_gene: TRBJ2-7
v_gene: TRBV29-1
d_gene: .

CDR3aa: CASSFSWGRVETQYF
j_gene: TRBJ2-5
v_gene: TRBV27
d_gene: .

CDR3aa: CAWSVGGNTEAFF
j_gene: TRBJ1-1
v_gene: TRBV30
d_gene: .

CDR3aa: CASSLDGGSYEQYF
j_gene: TRBJ2-7
v_gene: TRBV11-2
d_gene: .

CDR3aa: CASSPRTSGRVTGELFF
j_gene: TRBJ2-2
v_gene: TRBV19
d_gene: TRBD2

CDR3aa: CASSSKQGTNTEAFF
j_gene: TRBJ1-1
v_gene: TRBV27
d_gene: TRBD1

CDR3aa: CASSQGGPRVPLGYTF
j_gene: TRBJ1-2
v_gene: TRBV4-1
d_gene: .

CDR3aa: CASSQGRGQDTEAFF
j_gene: TRBJ1-1
v_gene: TRBV4-1
d_gene: TRBD1

CDR3aa: CASRTTGFQKLFF
j_gene: TRBJ1-4
v_gene: TRBV19
d_gene: .

CDR3aa: CAWELLAGGPPQYF
j_gene: TRBJ2-5
v_gene: TRBV30
d_gene: TRBD2

CDR3aa: CACSTGEGYTF
j_gene: TRBJ1-2
v_gene: TRBV30
d_gene: TRBD1

CDR3aa: CASSPPTGNTEAFF
j_gene: TRBJ1-1
v_gene: TRBV4-1
d_gene: .

CDR3aa: CASSLTASYEQYF
j_gene: TRBJ2-7
v_gene: TRBV19
d_gene: .

CDR3aa: CATSRGETSGYNEQFF
j_gene: TRBJ2-1
v_gene: TRBV15
d_gene: TRBD2

CDR3aa: CAPERNEQFF
j_gene: TRBJ2-1
v_gene: TRBV28
d_gene: .

CDR3aa: CASSKLTGNYGYTF
j_gene: TRBJ1-2
v_gene: TRBV6-1
d_gene: .